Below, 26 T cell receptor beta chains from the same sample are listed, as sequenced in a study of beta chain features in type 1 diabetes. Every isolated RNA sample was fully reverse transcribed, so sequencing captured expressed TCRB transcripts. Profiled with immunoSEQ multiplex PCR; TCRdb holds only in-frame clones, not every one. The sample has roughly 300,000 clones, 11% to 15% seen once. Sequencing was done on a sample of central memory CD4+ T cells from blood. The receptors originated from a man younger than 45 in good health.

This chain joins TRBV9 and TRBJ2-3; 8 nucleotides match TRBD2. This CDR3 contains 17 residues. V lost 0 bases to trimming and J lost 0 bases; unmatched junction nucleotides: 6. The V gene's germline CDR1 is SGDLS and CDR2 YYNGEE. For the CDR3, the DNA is TGTGCCAGCAGCGTAGAGGATAGCGGGGATAGCACAGATACGCAGTATTTT. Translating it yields CASSVEDSGDSTDTQYF.

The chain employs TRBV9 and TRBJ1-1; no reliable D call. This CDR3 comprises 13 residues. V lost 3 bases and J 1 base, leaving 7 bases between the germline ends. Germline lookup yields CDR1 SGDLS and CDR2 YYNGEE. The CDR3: CASSARGNTEAFF. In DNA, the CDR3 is TGTGCCAGCAGCGCCCGCGGGAACACTGAAGCTTTCTTT.

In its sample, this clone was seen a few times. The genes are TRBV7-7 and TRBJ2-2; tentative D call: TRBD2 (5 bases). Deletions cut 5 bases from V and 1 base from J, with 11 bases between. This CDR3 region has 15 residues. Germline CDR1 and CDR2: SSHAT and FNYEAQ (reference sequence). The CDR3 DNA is TGTGCCAGCAGCCCCGGAGGATGGAACACCGGGGAGCTGTTTTTT. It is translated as CASSPGGWNTGELFF.

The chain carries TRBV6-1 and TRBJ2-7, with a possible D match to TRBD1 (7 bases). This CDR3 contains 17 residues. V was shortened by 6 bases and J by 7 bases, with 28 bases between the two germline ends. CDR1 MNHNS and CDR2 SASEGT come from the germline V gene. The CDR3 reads CASREYGRSLAGGEQYV. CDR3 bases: TGTGCCAGCAGGGAATACGGACGAAGCCTCGCAGGGGGGGAGCAGTACGTC.

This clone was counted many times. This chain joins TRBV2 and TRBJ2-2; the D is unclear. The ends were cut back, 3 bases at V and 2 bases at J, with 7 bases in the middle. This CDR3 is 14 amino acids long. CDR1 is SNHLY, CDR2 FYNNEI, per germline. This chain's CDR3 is CASSDAVNTGELFF. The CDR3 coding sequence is TGTGCCAGCAGTGATGCGGTCAACACCGGGGAGCTGTTTTTT.

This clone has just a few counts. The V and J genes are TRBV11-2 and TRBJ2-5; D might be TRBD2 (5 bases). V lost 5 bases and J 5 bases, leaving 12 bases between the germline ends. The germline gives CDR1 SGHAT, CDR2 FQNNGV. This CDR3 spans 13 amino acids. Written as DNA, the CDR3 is TGTGCCAGCAGCCCCTCCACGGGGGAGACCCAGTACTTC. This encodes CASSPSTGETQYF.

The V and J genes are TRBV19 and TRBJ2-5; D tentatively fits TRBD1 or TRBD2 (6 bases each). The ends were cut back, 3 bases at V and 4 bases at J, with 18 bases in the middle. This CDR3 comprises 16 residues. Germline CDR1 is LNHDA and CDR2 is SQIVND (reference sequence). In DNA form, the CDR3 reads TGTGCCAGTAGTATGGTCCCGGGGGCAACAACAGAGACCCAGTACTTC. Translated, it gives CASSMVPGATTETQYF.

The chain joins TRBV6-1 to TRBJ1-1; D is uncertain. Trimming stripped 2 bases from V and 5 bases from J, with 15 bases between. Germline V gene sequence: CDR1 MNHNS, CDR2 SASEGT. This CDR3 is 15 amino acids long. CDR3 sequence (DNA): TGTGCCAGCAGTGAATCGACGGGAGGGAGAACTGAAGCTTTCTTT. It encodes CASSESTGGRTEAFF.

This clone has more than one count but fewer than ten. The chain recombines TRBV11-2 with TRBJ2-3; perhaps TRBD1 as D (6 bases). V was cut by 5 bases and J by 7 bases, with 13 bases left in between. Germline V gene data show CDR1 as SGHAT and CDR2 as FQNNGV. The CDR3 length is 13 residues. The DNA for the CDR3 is TGTGCCAGCAGCCTCTACAGGGAGCATACGCAGTATTTT. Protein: CASSLYREHTQYF.

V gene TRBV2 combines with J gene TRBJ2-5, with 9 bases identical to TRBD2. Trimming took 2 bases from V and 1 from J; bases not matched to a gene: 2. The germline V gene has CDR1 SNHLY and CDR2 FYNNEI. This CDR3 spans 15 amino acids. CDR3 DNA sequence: TGTGCCAGCAGTGAACTGCGGGGGGGCCAAGAGACCCAGTACTTC. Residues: CASSELRGGQETQYF.

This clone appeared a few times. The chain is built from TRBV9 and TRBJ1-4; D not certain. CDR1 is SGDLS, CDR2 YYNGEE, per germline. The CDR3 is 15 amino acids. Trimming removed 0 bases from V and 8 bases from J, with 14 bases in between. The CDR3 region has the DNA TGTGCCAGCAGCGTAGCTCTCGGGGTGGAGGAAAAACTGTTTTTT. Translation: CASSVALGVEEKLFF.

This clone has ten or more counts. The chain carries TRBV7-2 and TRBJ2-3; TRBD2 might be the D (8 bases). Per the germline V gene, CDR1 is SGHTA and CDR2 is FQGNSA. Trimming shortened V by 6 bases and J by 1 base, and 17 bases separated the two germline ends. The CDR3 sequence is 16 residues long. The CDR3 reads CASSPQGRGGTDTQYF. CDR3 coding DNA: TGTGCCAGCAGTCCACAGGGGCGGGGGGGCACAGATACGCAGTATTTT. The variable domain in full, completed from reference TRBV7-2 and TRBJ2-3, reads GAGVSQSPSNKVTEKGKDVELRCDPISGHTALYWYRQSLGQGLEFLIYFQGNSAPDKSGLPSDRFSAERTGGSVSTLTIQRTQQEDSAVYLCASSPQGRGGTDTQYFGPGTRLTVL.

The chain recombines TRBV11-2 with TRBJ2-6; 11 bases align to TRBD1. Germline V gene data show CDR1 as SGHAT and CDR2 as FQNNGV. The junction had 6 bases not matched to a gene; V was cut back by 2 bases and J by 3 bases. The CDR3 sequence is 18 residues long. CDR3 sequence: CASSLLRDRGVGANVLTF. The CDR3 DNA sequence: TGTGCCAGCAGCTTACTGAGGGACAGGGGGGTTGGGGCCAACGTCCTGACTTTC.

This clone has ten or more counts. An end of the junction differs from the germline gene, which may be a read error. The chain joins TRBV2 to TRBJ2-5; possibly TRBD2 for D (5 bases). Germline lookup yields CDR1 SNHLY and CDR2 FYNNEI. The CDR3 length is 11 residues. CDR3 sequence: CASSEGGILDF. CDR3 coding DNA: TGTGCCAGCAGTGAAGGAGGGATACTAGACTTC.

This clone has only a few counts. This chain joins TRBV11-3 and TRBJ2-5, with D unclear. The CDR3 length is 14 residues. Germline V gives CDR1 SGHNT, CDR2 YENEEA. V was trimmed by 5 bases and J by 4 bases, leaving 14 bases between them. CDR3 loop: CASSPLKSPETQYF. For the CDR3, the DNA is TGTGCCAGCAGCCCCCTAAAGTCCCCAGAGACCCAGTACTTC.

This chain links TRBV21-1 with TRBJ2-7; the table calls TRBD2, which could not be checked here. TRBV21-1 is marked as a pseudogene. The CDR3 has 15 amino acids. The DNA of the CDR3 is TGTGCCAGCAGCAAAGTGCCCGGGACTTCCTACGAGCAGTACGTC. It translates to CASSKVPGTSYEQYV.

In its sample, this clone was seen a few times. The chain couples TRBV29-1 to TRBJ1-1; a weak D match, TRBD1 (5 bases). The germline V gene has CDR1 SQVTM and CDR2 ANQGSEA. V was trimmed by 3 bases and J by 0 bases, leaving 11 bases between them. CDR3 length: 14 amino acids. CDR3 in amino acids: CSVDYGGMNTEAFF. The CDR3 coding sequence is TGCAGCGTTGATTATGGGGGGATGAACACTGAAGCTTTCTTT.

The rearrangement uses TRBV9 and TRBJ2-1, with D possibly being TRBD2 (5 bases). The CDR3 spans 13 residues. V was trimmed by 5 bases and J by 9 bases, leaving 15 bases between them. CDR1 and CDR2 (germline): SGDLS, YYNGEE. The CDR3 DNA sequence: TGTGCCAGCAGTTCTGAGGGCACGGTTGAGCAGTTCTTC. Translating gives CASSSEGTVEQFF.

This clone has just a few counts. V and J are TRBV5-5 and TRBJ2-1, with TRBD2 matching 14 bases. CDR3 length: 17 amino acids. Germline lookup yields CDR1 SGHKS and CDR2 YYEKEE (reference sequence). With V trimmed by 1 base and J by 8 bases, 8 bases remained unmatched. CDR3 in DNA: TGTGCCAGCAGCTTGTCCGGGACTAGCGGGGGTTTGTATGAGCAGTTCTTC. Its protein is CASSLSGTSGGLYEQFF.

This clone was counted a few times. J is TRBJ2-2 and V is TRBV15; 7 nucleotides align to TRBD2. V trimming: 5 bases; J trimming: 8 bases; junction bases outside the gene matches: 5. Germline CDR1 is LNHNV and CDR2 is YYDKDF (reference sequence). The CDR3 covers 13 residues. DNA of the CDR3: TGTGCCACCAGCCGGGAGGTGTGGGGGGAGCTGTTTTTT. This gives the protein CATSREVWGELFF.

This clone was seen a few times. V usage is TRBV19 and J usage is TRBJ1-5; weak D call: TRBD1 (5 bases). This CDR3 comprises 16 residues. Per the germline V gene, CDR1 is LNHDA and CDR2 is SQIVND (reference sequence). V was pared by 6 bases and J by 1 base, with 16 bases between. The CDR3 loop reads CASRPSGTVSNQPQHF. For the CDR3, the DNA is TGTGCCAGTAGACCATCGGGGACGGTGAGCAATCAGCCCCAGCATTTT.

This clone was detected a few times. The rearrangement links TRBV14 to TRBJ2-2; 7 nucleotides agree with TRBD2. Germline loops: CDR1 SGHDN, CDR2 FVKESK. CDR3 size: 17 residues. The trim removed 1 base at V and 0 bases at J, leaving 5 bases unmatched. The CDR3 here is CASSQVGAGPNTGELFF. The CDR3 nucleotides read TGTGCCAGCAGCCAAGTTGGAGCGGGGCCGAACACCGGGGAGCTGTTTTTT.

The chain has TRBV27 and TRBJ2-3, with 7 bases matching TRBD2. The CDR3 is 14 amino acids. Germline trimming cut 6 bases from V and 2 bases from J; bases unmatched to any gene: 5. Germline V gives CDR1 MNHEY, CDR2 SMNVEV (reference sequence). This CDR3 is CASSPLATTDTQYF. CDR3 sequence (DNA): TGTGCCAGCAGCCCACTAGCGACCACAGATACGCAGTATTTT.

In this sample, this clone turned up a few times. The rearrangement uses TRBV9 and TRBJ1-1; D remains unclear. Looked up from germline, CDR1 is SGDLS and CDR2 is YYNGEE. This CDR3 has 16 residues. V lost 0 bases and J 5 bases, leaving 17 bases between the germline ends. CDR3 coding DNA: TGTGCCAGCAGCGTAGGAGGTTCGGTGCGGTTTACTGAAGCTTTCTTT. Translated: CASSVGGSVRFTEAFF.

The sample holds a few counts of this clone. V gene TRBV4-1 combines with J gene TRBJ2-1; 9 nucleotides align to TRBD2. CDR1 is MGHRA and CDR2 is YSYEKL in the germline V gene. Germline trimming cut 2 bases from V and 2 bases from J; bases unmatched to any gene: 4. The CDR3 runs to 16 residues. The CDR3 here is CASSQQQRGAYNEQFF. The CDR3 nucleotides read TGCGCCAGCAGCCAACAACAGCGGGGGGCCTACAATGAGCAGTTCTTC.

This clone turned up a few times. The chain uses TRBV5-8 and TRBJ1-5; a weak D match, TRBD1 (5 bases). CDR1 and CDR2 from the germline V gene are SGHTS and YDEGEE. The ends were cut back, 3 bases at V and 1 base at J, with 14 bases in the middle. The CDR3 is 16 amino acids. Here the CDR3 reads CASSSGTRGSNQPQHF. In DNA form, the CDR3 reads TGTGCCAGCAGCTCCGGGACGCGAGGGAGCAATCAGCCCCAGCATTTT.